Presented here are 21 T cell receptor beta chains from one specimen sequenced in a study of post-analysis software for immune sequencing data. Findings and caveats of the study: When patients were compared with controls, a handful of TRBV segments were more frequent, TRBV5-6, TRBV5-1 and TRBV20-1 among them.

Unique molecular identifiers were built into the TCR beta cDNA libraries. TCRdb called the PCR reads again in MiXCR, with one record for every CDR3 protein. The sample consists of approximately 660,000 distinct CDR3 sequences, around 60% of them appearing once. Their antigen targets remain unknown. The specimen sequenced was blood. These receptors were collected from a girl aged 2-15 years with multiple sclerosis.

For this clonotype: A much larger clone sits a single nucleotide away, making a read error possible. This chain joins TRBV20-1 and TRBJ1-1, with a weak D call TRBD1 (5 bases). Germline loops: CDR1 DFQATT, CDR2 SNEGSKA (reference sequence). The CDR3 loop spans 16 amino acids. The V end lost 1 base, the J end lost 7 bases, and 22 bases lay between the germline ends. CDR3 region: CSARASDTFRYIEAFF. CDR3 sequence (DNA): TGCAGTGCTAGAGCTTCGGACACCTTCCGGTACATTGAAGCTTTCTTT.

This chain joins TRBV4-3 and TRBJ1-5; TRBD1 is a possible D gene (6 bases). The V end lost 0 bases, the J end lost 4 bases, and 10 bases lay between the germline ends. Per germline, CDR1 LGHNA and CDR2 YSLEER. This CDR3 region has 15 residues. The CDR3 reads CASSQDPQGNQPQHF. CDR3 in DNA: TGCGCCAGCAGCCAAGATCCTCAGGGGAATCAGCCCCAGCATTTT.

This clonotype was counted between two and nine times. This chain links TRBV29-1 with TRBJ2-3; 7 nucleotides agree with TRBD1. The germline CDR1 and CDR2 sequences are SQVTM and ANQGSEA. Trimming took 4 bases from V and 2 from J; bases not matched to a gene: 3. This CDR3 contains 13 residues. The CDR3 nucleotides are TGCAGCGTTGCACAGGGGAACACAGATACGCAGTATTTT. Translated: CSVAQGNTDTQYF.

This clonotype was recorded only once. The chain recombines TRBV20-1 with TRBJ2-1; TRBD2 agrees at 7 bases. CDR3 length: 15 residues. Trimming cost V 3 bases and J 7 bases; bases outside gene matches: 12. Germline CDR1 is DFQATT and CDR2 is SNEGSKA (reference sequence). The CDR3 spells CSASSGTMMWNEQFF. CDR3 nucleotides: TGCAGTGCTAGCTCCGGGACTATGATGTGGAATGAGCAGTTCTTC.

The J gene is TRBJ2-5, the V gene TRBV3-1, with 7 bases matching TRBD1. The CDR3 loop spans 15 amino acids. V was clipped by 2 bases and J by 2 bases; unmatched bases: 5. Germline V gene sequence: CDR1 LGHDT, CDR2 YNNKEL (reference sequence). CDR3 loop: CASSQTARGQETQYF. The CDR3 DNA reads TGTGCCAGCAGCCAAACTGCCAGGGGGCAAGAGACCCAGTACTTC.

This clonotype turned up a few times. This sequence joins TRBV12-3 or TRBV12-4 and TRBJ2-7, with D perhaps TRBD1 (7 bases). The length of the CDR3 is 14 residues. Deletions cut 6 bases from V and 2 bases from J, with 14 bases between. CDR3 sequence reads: CASRTLRGAYEQYF. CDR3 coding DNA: TGTGCCAGCAGAACCCTCAGGGGGGCCTACGAGCAGTACTTC.

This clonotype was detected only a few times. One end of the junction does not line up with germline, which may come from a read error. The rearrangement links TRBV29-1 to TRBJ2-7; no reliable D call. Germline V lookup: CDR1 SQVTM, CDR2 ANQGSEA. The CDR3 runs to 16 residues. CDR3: CSVEDKAGLSSSEQYF. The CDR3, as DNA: TGCAGCGTTGAAGATAAGGCAGGTTTGTCTTCCTCCGAGCAGTACTTC.

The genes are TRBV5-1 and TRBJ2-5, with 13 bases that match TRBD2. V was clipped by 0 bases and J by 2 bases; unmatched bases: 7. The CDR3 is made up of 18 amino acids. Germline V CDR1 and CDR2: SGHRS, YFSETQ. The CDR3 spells CASSLGTSGSLGQETQYF. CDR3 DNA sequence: TGCGCCAGCAGCTTGGGGACTAGCGGGAGCTTGGGGCAAGAGACCCAGTACTTC.

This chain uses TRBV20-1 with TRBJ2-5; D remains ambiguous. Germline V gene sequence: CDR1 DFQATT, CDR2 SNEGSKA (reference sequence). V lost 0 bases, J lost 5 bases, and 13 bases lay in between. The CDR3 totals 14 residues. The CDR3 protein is CSARDPPRAETQYF. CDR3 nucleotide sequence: TGCAGTGCTAGAGATCCTCCCCGAGCGGAGACCCAGTACTTC.

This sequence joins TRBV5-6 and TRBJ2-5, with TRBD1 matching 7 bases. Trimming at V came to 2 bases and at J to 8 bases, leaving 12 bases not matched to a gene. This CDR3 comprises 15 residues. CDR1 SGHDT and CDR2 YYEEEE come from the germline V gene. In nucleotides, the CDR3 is TGTGCCAGCAGCTTCCCGAGACAGGGCCCGGGAACCCAGTACTTC. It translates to CASSFPRQGPGTQYF.

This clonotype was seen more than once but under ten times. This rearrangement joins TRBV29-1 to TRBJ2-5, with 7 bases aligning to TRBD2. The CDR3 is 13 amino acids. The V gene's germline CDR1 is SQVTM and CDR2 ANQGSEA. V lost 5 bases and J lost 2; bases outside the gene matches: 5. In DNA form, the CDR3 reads TGCAGCGTTTCCCTAGCGGTACAAGAGACCCAGTACTTC. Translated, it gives CSVSLAVQETQYF.

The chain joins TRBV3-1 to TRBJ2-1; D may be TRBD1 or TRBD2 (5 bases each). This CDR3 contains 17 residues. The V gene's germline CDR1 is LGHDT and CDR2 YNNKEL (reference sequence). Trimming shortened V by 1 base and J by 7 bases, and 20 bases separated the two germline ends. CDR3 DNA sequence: TGTGCCAGCAGCCAAGCATCTGGGAGCCCATGGGGGAATGAGCAGTTCTTC. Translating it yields CASSQASGSPWGNEQFF.

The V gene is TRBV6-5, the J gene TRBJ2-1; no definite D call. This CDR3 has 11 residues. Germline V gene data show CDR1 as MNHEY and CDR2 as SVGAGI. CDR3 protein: CTAGTDNEQFF. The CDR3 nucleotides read TGTACGGCCGGTACAGACAATGAGCAGTTCTTC.

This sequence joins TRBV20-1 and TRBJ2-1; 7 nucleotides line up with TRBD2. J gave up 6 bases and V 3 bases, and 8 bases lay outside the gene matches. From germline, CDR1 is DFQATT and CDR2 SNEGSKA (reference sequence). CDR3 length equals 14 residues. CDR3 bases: TGCAGTGCTAGTCGCGCTAGCGGAAGCAATGAGCAGTTCTTC. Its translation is CSASRASGSNEQFF.

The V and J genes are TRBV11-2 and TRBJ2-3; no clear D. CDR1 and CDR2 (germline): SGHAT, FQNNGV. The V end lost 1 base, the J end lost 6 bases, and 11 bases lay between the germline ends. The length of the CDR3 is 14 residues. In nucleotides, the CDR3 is TGTGCCAGCAGCTTAGGGCCGACCCCGGATACGCAGTATTTT. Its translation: CASSLGPTPDTQYF. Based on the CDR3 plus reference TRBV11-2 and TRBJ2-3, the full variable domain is EAGVAQSPRYKIIEKRQSVAFWCNPISGHATLYWYQQILGQGPKLLIQFQNNGVVDDSQLPKDRFSAERLKGVDSTLKIQPAKLEDSAVYLCASSLGPTPDTQYFGPGTRLTVL.

The CDR3 DNA follows: TGCAGTGCTAACGGAAACCGGATGAACACTGAAGCTTTCTTT. Translation gives CSANGNRMNTEAFF. The chain employs TRBV20-1 and TRBJ1-1; D gene unclear. Per the germline V gene, CDR1 is DFQATT and CDR2 is SNEGSKA (reference sequence). The CDR3 is 14 residues long. The ends were cut back, 4 bases at V and 0 bases at J, with 12 bases in the middle.

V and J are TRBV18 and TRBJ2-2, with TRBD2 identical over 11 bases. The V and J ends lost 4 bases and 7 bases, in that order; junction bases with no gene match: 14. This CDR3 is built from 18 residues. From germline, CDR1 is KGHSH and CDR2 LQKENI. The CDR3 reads CASSLPGLAVPSSGELFF. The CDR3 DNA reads TGTGCCAGCTCACTACCGGGACTAGCGGTCCCTTCAAGCGGGGAGCTGTTTTTT.

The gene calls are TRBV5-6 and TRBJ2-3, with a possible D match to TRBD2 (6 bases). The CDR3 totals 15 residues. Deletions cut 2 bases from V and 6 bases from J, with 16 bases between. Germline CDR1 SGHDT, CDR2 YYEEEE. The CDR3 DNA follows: TGTGCCAGCAGCTTCCTGACTAGATCTCAGGATACGCAGTATTTT. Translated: CASSFLTRSQDTQYF.

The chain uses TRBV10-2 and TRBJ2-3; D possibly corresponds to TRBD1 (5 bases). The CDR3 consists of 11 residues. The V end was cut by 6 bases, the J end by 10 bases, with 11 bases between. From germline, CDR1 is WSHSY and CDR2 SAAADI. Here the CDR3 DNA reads TGCGCCAGCAGGCAGGGTGGGCCGCAGTATTTT. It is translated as CASRQGGPQYF.

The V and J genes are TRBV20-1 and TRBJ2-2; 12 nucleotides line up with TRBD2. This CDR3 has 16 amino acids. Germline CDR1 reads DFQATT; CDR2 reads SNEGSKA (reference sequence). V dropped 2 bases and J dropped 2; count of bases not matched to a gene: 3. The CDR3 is CSARLTSGSNTGELFF. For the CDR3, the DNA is TGCAGTGCTAGACTGACTAGCGGGAGTAACACCGGGGAGCTGTTTTTT.

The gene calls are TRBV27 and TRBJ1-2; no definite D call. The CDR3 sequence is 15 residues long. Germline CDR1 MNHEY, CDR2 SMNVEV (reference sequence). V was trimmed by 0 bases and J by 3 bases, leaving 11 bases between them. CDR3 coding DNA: TGTGCCAGCAGTTTATCCGGCCTTACAGACTATGGCTACACCTTC. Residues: CASSLSGLTDYGYTF.